A selection of T cell receptor beta chains follows, all from one sample in a study of blood T cell repertoires in COVID-19. The repertoire was sequenced with immunoSEQ multiplex PCR; TCRdb's copy has only in-frame clones and lacks some. The profile shows approximately 150,000 clones, roughly nine tenths of them singletons. Sequenced input: peripheral blood. Receptor source: a woman aged 70-85 years with acute or convalescent COVID-19. Both conserved end residues are part of each CDR3. The D gene is left open where the match is weak. Size is stated for part of the rows, as once, few or many counts, or as a class when the clone is expanded.

DNA,CDR3,D,V,J,size
TGTGCCAGCAGTGAAGCGCAGGATGGCTACACCTTC,CASSEAQDGYTF,NA,TRBV2,TRBJ1-2,NA
TGTGCCAGCAGTTCCCGACAGGGGGCTTACGAGCAGTACTTC,CASSSRQGAYEQYF,TRBD1,TRBV7-2,TRBJ2-7,NA
TGTGCCAGCAGTTACGTAGGGGTTAGAGATACGCAGTATTTT,CASSYVGVRDTQYF,NA,TRBV6-5,TRBJ2-3,NA
TGTGCCAGCAGCTTATCGGGGGAGGGGAGCTACGAGCAGTACTTC,CASSLSGEGSYEQYF,TRBD2,TRBV7-2,TRBJ2-7,NA
TGTGCCAGCAGTACGACAGTAAACATTCAGTACTTC,CASSTTVNIQYF,NA,TRBV12-3/TRBV12-4,TRBJ2-4,NA
TGTGCCAGCAGTTACTTACGGGACAGCTCTAACTATGGCTACACCTTC,CASSYLRDSSNYGYTF,TRBD1,TRBV6-6,TRBJ1-2,few
TGTGCCAGCCGGGAGCTGGATCTCGCTGAAGCTTTCTTT,CASRELDLAEAFF,NA,TRBV6-6,TRBJ1-1,once
TGTGCCAGCAGCTTAGTTCTCCGGGGAAACAATGAGCAGTTCTTC,CASSLVLRGNNEQFF,NA,TRBV7-9,TRBJ2-1,NA
TGTGCCTGGACCGCGGGACAGGCGAACACTGAAGCTTTCTTT,CAWTAGQANTEAFF,TRBD1,TRBV30,TRBJ1-1,NA
TGTGCCAGCAGTGTTGCAGGGGGCTCCTACGAGCAGTACTTC,CASSVAGGSYEQYF,TRBD1,TRBV25-1,TRBJ2-7,NA
TGTGCCAGCAGCCAAGCAGGGGGTTTTGAAAAACTGTTTTTT,CASSQAGGFEKLFF,TRBD1,TRBV3-1/TRBV3-2,TRBJ1-4,once
TGCGCCAGCAGCCAAGGTCACTTATCCTTGGTTAGAGAGCAGTACTTC,CASSQGHLSLVREQYF,NA,TRBV4-1,TRBJ2-7,few
TGTGCCAGCAGCTGGACGATGACAGGACAAGAGACCCAGTACTTC,CASSWTMTGQETQYF,NA,TRBV3-1/TRBV3-2,TRBJ2-5,NA
TGTGCCAGTAGTAGTATCGGACAGAGCAATCAGCCCCAGCATTTT,CASSSIGQSNQPQHF,NA,TRBV19,TRBJ1-5,once
TGCGCCAGCTTCGCGGGTACCGGGGAGAGCGCAGATACGCAGTATTTT,CASFAGTGESADTQYF,NA,TRBV5-1,TRBJ2-3,NA
TGTGCCAGCAGATCAGGGGTCGGAAATGAGCAGTTCTTC,CASRSGVGNEQFF,NA,TRBV28,TRBJ2-1,NA
TGTGCCATCAGTGAGGGGGAGACAAATACAATGAGGCAGTTCTTC,CAISEGETNTMRQFF,NA,TRBV10-3,TRBJ2-1,NA
TGTGCCAGCAGCTTAGCCGGGGGAAATCAGCCCCAGCATTTT,CASSLAGGNQPQHF,NA,TRBV7-2,TRBJ1-5,NA
TGTGCCAGTAGTATAGTACCGGGACAGGGGAAAGCTTTCTTT,CASSIVPGQGKAFF,TRBD1,TRBV19,TRBJ1-1,NA
TGCGCCAGCAGCGCGCCCAGCGGGAGCACAGATACGCAGTATTTT,CASSAPSGSTDTQYF,NA,TRBV5-1,TRBJ2-3,NA
TGTGCCAGCAGCGTAGTCGGGGACAGGGTGAACACTGAAGCTTTCTTT,CASSVVGDRVNTEAFF,TRBD1,TRBV9,TRBJ1-1,NA
TGTGCCAGTAGTACCGGGACAGCCAGTCCTGAAGCTTTCTTT,CASSTGTASPEAFF,TRBD1,TRBV19,TRBJ1-1,NA
TGTGCCAGTAGTATAGTTGACAGTTACTACGAGCAGTACTTC,CASSIVDSYYEQYF,NA,TRBV19,TRBJ2-7,once
TGCGCCAGCAGCCAGGCGAGGGCGGGAGGGCTCTCCTACGAGCAGTACTTC,CASSQARAGGLSYEQYF,TRBD2,TRBV4-1,TRBJ2-7,NA
TGCGCCAGCAGCCAAACTGACAGGGCTTTTGGCGGCTACACCTTC,CASSQTDRAFGGYTF,TRBD1,TRBV4-3,TRBJ1-2,NA
TGTGCCAGTAGTGTGACGGGAGCGGGGCTCCTCCACTTT,CASSVTGAGLLHF,NA,TRBV19,TRBJ1-6,NA
TGTGCCTGGAGTCGGTACTCCTACGAGCAGTACTTC,CAWSRYSYEQYF,NA,TRBV30,TRBJ2-7,NA
TGTGCCAGCAGTACTCGGACAGAAAACTATGGCTACACCTTC,CASSTRTENYGYTF,NA,TRBV6-6,TRBJ1-2,NA
TGCGCCAGCAGCCCAGTACAGACACAGAATGAAAAACTGTTTTTT,CASSPVQTQNEKLFF,NA,TRBV4-1,TRBJ1-4,NA